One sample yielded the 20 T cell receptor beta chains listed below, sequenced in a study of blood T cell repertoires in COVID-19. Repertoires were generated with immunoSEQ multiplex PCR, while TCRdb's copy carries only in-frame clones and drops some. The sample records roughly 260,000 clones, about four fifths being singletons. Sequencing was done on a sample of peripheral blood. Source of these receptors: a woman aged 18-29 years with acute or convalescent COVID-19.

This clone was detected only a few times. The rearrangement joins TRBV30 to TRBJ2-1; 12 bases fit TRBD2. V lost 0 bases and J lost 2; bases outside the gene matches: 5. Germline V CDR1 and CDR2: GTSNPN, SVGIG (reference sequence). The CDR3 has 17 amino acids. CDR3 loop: CAWSVRRTSGTYNEQFF. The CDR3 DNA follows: TGTGCCTGGAGTGTACGGAGGACTAGCGGGACCTACAATGAGCAGTTCTTC.

CDR3 nucleotides: TGTGCCAGTAGTAGAGGACTAGCGGGATTTCAAGAGACCCAGTACTTC. Its protein product is CASSRGLAGFQETQYF. V gene TRBV19 combines with J gene TRBJ2-5; 12 nucleotides match TRBD2. Germline loops: CDR1 LNHDA, CDR2 SQIVND (reference sequence). The CDR3 extends over 16 amino acids. J was trimmed by 2 bases and V by 4 bases; bases with no gene match: 5. The full variable domain, rest sourced from reference TRBV19 and TRBJ2-5, is DGGITQSPKYLFRKEGQNVTLSCEQNLNHDAMYWYRQDPGQGLRLIYYSQIVNDFQKGDIAEGYSVSREKKESFPLTVTSAQKNPTAFYLCASSRGLAGFQETQYFGPGTRLLVL.

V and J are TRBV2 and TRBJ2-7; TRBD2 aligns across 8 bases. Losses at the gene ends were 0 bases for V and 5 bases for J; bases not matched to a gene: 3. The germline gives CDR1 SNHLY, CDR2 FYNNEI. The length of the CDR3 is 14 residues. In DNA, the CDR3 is TGTGCCAGCAGTGAAGCGGGTAGCGGGAACGAGCAGTACTTC. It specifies CASSEAGSGNEQYF. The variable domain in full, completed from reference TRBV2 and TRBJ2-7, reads EPEVTQTPSHQVTQMGQEVILRCVPISNHLYFYWYRQILGQKVEFLVSFYNNEISEKSEIFDDQFSVERPDGSNFTLKIRSTKLEDSAMYFCASSEAGSGNEQYFGPGTRLTVT.

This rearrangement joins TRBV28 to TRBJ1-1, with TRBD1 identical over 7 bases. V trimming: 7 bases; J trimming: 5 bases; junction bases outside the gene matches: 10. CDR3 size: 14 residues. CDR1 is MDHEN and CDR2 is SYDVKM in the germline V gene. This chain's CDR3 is CASTGQTGRTEAFF. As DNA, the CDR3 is TGTGCCAGCACCGGACAGACAGGGAGGACTGAAGCTTTCTTT.

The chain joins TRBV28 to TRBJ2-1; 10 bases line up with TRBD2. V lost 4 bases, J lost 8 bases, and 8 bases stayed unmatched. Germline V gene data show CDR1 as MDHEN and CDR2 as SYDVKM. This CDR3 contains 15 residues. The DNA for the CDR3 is TGTGCCAGCAGTTCCGAGACTAGCGGGTTCTATGAGCAGTTCTTC. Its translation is CASSSETSGFYEQFF.

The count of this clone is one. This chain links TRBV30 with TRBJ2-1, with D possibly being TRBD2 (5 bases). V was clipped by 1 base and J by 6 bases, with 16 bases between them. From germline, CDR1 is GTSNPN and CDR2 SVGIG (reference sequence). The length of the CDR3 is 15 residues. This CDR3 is CAWSGGLNSGNEQFF. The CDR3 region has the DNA TGTGCCTGGAGTGGAGGACTTAACTCCGGCAATGAGCAGTTCTTC. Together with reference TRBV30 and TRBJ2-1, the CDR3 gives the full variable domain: SQTIHQWPATLVQPVGSPLSLECTVEGTSNPNLYWYRQAAGRGLQLLFYSVGIGQISSEVPQNLSASRPQDRQFILSSKKLLLSDSGFYLCAWSGGLNSGNEQFFGPGTRLTVL.

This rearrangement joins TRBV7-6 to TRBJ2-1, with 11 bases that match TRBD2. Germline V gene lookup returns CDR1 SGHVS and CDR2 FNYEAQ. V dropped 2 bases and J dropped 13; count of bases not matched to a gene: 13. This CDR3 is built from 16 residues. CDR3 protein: CASSLLFSGRAAEQFF. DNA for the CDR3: TGTGCCAGCAGCTTATTGTTTAGCGGGAGGGCCGCTGAACAGTTCTTC.

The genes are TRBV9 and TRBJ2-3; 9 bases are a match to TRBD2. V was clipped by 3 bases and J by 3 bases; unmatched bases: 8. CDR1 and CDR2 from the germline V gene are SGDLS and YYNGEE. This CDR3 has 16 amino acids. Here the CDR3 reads CASSAASGKLTDTQYF. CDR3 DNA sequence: TGTGCCAGCAGCGCCGCTAGCGGGAAGTTGACAGATACGCAGTATTTT.

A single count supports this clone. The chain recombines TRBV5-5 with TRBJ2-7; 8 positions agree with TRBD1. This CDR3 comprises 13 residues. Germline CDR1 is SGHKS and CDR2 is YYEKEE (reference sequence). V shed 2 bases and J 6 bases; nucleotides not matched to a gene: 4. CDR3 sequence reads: CASSFLTGGEQYF. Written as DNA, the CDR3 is TGTGCCAGCAGCTTCCTAACAGGGGGCGAGCAGTACTTC.

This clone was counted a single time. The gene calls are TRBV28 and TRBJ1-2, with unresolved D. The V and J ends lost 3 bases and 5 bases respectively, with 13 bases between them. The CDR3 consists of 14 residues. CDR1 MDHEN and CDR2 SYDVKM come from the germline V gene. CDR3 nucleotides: TGTGCCAGCAGTTTTCCCCAGCGGTCATATGGCTACACCTTC. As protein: CASSFPQRSYGYTF.

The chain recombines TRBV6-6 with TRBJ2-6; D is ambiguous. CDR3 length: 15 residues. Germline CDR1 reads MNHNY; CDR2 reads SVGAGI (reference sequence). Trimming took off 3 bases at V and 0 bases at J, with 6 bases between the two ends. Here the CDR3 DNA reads TGTGCCAGCAGTTATTCAGTCTCTGGGGCCAACGTCCTGACTTTC. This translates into CASSYSVSGANVLTF.

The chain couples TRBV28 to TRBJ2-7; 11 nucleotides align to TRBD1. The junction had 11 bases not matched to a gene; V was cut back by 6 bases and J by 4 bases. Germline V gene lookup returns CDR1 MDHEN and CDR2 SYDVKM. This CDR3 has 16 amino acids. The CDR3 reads CASSEPGTGGSYEQYF. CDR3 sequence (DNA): TGTGCCAGCAGCGAACCAGGGACAGGGGGATCTTACGAGCAGTACTTC.

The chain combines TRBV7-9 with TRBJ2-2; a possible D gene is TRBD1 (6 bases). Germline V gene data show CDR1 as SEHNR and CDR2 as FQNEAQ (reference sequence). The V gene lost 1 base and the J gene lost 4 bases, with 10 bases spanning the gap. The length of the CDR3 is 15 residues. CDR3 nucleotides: TGTGCCAGCAGCTTAGACAGGGCCGGCACCGGGGAGCTGTTTTTT. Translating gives CASSLDRAGTGELFF.

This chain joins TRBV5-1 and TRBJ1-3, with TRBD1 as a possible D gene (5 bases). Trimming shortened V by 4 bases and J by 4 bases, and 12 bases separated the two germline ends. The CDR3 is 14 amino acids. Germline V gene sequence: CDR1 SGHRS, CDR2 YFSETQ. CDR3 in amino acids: CASSSGGVGNTIYF. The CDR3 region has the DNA TGCGCCAGCAGCAGCGGGGGGGTAGGAAACACCATATATTTT.

The CDR3 DNA reads as TGTGCCAGCAGCAAAGACCCCGGACTAGCGGGATACTTGGAGACCCAGTACTTC. As protein: CASSKDPGLAGYLETQYF. The J gene is TRBJ2-5, the V gene TRBV21-1; the D call in the table, TRBD2, was not verified against the DNA. TRBV21-1 is annotated as a pseudogene. The CDR3 covers 18 residues.

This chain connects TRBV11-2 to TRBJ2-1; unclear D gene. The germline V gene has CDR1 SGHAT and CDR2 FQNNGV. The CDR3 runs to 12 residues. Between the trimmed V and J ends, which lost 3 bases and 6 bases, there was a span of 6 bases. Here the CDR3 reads CASSFLSNEQFF. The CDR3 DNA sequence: TGTGCCAGCAGCTTCCTTAGCAATGAGCAGTTCTTC.

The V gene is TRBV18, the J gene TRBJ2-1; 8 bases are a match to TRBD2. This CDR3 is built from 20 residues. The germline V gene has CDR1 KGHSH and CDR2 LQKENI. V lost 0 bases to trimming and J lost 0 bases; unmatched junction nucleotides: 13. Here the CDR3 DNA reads TGTGCCAGCTCACCACCGAACAGTAGAGTAGCGGGAAGCTCCTACAATGAGCAGTTCTTC. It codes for CASSPPNSRVAGSSYNEQFF.

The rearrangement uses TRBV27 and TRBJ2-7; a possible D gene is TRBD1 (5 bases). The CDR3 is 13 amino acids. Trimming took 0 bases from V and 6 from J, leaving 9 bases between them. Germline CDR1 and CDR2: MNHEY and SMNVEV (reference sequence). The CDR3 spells CASSLSPTVEQYF. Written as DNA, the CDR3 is TGTGCCAGCAGTTTATCGCCGACAGTCGAGCAGTACTTC.

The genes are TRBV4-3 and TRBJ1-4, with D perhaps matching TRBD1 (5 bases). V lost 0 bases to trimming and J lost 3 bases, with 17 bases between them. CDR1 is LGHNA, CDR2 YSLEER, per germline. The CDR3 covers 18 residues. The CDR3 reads CASSQDWGRAVANEKLFF. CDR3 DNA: TGCGCCAGCAGCCAAGATTGGGGCAGAGCCGTGGCTAATGAAAAACTGTTTTTT.

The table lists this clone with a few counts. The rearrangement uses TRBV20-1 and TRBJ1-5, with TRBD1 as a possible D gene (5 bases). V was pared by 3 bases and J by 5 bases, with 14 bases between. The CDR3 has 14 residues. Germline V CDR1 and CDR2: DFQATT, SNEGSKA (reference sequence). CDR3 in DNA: TGCAGTGCTAGTCCGGCAGGCAGGGATCAGCCCCAGCATTTT. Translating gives CSASPAGRDQPQHF.